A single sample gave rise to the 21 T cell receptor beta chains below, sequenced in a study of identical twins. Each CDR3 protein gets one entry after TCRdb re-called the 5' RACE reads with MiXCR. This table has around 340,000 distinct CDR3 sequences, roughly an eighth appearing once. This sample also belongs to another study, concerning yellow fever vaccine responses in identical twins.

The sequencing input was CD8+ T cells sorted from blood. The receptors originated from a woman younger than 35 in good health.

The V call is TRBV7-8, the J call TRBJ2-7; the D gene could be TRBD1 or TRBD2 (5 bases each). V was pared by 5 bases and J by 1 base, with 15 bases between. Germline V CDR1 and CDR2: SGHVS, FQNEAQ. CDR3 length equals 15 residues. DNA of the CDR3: TGTGCCAGCAGCCGACCCCGGGACCTATCCTACGAGCAGTACTTC. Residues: CASSRPRDLSYEQYF.

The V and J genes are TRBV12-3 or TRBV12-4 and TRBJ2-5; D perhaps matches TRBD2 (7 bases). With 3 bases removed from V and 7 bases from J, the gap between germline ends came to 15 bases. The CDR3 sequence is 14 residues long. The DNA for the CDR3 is TGTGCCAGCAGTTTGGAGGGGGGGAGTGGGACCCAGTACTTC. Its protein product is CASSLEGGSGTQYF.

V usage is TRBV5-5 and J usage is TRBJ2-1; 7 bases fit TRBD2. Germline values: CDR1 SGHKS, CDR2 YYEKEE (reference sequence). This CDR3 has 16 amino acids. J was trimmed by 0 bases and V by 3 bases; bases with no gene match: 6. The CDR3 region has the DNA TGTGCCAGCAGCTCAGAGCGGGGAAGCTCCTACAATGAGCAGTTCTTC. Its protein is CASSSERGSSYNEQFF.

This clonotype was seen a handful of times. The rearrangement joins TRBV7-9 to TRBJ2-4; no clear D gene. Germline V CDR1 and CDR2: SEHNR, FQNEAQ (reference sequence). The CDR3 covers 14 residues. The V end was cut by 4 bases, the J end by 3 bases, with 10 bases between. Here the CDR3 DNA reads TGTGCCAGCAGCTCGTGGACCGACAAAAACATTCAGTACTTC. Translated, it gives CASSSWTDKNIQYF.

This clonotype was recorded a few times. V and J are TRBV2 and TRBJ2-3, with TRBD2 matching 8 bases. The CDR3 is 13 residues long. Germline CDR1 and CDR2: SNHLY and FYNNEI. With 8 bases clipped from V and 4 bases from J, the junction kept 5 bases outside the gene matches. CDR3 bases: TGTGCCAGCGTCGGGGGGGAGGCAGATACGCAGTATTTT. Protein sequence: CASVGGEADTQYF.

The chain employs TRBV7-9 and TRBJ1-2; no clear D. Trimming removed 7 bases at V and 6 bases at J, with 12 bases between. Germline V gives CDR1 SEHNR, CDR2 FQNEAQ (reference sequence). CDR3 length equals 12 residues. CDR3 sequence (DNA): TGTGCCAGCAACTTCGTTGGTAATGGCTACACCTTC. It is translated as CASNFVGNGYTF.

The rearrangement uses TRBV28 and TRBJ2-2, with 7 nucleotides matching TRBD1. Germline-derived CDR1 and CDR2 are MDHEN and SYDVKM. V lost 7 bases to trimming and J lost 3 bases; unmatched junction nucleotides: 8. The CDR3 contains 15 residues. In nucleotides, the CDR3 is TGTGCCAGCACCGCCGGCGACAGGGACACCGGGGAGCTGTTTTTT. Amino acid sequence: CASTAGDRDTGELFF.

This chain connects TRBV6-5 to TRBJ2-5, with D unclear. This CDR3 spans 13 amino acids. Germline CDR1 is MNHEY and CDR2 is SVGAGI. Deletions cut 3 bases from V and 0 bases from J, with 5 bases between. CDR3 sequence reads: CASSYYNQETQYF. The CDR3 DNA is TGTGCCAGCAGTTATTACAACCAAGAGACCCAGTACTTC.

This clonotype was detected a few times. In nucleotides, the CDR3 is TGTGCCAGCAGACCGGGCCTTAACTATGGCTACACCTTC. Translating gives CASRPGLNYGYTF. This chain joins TRBV27 and TRBJ1-2; D call uncertain. V was trimmed by 6 bases and J by 1 base, leaving 9 bases between them. This CDR3 contains 13 residues. Germline lookup yields CDR1 MNHEY and CDR2 SMNVEV (reference sequence).

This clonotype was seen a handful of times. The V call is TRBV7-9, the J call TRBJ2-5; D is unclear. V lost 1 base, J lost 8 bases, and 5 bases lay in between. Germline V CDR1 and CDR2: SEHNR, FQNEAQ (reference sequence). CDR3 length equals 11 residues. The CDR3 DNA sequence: TGTGCCAGCAGCTTAGAACCAACCCAGTACTTC. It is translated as CASSLEPTQYF.

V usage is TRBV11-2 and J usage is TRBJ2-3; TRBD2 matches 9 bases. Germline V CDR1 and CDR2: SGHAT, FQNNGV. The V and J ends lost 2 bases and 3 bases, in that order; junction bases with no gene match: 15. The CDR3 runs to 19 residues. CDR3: CASSLMYRVAGDETDTQYF. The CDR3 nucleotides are TGTGCCAGCAGCTTAATGTATAGAGTAGCGGGAGACGAGACAGATACGCAGTATTTT. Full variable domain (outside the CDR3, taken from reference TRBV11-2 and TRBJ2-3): EAGVAQSPRYKIIEKRQSVAFWCNPISGHATLYWYQQILGQGPKLLIQFQNNGVVDDSQLPKDRFSAERLKGVDSTLKIQPAKLEDSAVYLCASSLMYRVAGDETDTQYFGPGTRLTVL.

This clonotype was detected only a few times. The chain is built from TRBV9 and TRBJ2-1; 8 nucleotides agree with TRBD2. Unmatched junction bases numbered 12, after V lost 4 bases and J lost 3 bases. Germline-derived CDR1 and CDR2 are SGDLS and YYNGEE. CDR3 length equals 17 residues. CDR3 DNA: TGTGCCAGCAGCCCATCCTATACTAGCGGCCTCTACAATGAGCAGTTCTTC. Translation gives CASSPSYTSGLYNEQFF.

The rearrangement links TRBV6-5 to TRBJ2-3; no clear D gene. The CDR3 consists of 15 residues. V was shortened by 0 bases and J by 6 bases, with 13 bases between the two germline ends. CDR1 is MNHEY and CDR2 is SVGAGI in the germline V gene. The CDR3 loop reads CASSYSNGPDDTQYF. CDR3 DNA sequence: TGTGCCAGCAGTTACTCGAATGGGCCCGACGATACGCAGTATTTT.

As DNA, the CDR3 is TGTGCCAGCAGTTACGAGACAGGGCGAAACACCGGGGAGCTGTTTTTT. Its protein is CASSYETGRNTGELFF. V gene TRBV6-5 combines with J gene TRBJ2-2; 7 positions agree with TRBD1. The length of the CDR3 is 16 residues. With V trimmed by 2 bases and J by 2 bases, 5 bases remained unmatched. The V gene's germline CDR1 is MNHEY and CDR2 SVGAGI.

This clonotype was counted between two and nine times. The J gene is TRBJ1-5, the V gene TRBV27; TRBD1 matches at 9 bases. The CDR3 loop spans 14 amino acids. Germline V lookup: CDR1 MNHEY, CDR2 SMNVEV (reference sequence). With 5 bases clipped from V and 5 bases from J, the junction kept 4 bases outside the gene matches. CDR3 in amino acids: CASSPRTGDQPQHF. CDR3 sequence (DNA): TGTGCCAGCAGTCCTCGGACAGGGGATCAGCCCCAGCATTTT.

CDR3 DNA: TGTGCCAGCAGCGCTATGGGACTAGCGGGGATCACAGATACGCAGTATTTT. Translated: CASSAMGLAGITDTQYF. The chain joins TRBV9 to TRBJ2-3, with TRBD2 matching 13 bases. Germline CDR1 and CDR2: SGDLS and YYNGEE. Trimming removed 3 bases from V and 2 bases from J; junction bases left unmatched: 6. The CDR3 spans 17 residues.

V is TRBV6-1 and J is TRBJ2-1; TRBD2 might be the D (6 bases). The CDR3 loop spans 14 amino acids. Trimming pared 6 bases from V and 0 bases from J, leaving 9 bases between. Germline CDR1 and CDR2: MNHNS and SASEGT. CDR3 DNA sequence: TGTGCCAGCAGGGGAGGTGGCTCCTACAATGAGCAGTTCTTC. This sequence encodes CASRGGGSYNEQFF.

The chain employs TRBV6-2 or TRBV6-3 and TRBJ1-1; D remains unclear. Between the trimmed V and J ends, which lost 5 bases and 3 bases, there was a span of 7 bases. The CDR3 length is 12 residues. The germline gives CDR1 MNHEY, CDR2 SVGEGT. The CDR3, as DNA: TGTGCCAGCAGTCAACCCTACACTGAAGCTTTCTTT. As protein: CASSQPYTEAFF.

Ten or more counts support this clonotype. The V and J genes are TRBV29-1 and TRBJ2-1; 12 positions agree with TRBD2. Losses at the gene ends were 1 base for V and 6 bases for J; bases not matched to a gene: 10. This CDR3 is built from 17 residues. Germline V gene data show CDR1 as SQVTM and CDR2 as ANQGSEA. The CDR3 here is CSVEGLAGGPWLNEQFF. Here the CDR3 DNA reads TGCAGCGTTGAAGGGCTAGCGGGAGGGCCATGGCTCAATGAGCAGTTCTTC.

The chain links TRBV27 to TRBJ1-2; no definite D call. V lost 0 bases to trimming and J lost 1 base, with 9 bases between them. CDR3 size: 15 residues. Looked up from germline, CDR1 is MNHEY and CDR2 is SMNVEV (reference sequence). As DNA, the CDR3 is TGTGCCAGCAGTTTATCGCCAGTTTATAACTATGGCTACACCTTC. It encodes CASSLSPVYNYGYTF.

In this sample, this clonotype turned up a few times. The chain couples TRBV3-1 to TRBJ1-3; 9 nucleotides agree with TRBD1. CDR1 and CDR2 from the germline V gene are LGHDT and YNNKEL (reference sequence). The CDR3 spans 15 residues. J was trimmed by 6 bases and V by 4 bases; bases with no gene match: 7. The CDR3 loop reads CASSPLGQGTNTIYF. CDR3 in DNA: TGTGCCAGCAGCCCTTTAGGACAGGGGACAAACACCATATATTTT.